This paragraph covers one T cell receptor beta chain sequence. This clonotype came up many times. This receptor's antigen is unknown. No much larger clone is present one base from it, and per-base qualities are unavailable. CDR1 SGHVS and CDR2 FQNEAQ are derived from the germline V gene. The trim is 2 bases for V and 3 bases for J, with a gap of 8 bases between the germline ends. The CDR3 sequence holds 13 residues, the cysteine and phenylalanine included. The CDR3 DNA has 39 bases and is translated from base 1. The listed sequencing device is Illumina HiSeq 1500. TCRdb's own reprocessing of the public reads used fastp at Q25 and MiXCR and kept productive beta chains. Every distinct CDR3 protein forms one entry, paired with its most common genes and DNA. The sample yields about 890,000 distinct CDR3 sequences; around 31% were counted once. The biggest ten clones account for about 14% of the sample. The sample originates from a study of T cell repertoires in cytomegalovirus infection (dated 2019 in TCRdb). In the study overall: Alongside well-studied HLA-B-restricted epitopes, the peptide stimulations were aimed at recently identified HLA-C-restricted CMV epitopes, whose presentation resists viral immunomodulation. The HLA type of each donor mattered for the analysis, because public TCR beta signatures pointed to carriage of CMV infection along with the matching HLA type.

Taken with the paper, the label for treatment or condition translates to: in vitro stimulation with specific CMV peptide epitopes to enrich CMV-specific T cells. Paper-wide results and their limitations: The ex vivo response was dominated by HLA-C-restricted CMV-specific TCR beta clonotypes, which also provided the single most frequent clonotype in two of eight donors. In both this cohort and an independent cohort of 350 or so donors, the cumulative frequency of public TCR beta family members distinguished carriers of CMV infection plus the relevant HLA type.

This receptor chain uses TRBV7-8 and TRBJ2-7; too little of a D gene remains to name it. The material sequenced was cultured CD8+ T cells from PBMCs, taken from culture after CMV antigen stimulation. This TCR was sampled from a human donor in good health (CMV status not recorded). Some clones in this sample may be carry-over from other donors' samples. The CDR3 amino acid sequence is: CASSLSHLYEQYF. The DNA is TGTGCCAGCAGCTTAAGCCACCTCTACGAGCAGTACTTC.